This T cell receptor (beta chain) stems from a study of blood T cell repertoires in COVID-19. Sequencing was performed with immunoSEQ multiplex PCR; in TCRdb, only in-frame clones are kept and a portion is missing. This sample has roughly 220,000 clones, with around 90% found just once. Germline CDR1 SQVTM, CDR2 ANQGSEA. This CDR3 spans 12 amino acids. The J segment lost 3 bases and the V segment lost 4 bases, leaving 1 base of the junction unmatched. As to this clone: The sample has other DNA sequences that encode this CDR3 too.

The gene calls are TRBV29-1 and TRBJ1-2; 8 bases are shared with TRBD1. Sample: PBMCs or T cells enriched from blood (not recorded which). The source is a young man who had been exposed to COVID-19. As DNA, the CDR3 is TGCAGCGTTGGGGGACAGGACTATGGCTACACCTTC. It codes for CSVGGQDYGYTF.